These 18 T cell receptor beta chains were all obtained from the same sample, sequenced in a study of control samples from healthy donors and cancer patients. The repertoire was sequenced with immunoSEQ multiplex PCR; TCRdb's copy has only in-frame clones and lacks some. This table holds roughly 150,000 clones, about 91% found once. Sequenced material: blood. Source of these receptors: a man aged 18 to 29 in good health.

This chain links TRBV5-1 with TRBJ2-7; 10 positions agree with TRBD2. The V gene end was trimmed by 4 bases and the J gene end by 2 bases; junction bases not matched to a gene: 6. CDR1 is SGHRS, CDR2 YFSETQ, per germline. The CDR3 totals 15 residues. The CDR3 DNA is TGCGCCAGCAGCCCGAGACTAGCGGGTACCTACGAGCAGTACTTC. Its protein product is CASSPRLAGTYEQYF.

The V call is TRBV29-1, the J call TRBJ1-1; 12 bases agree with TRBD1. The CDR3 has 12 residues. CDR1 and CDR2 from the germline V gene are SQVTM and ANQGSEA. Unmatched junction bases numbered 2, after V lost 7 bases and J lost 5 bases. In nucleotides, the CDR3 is TGCAGCGGGGACAGGGGGCCAACTGAAGCTTTCTTT. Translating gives CSGDRGPTEAFF.

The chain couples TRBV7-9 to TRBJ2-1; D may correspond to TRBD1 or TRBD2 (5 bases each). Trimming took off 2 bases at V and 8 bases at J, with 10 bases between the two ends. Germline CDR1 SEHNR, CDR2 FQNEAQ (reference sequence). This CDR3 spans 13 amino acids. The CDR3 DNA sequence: TGTGCCAGCAGCTTACGAGGGGCGGATGAGCAGTTCTTC. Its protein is CASSLRGADEQFF.

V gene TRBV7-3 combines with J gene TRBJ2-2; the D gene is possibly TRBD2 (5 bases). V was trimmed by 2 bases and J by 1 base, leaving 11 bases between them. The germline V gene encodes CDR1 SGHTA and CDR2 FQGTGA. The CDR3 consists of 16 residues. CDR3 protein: CASSLLVAQNTGELFF. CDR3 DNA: TGTGCCAGCAGCTTATTAGTAGCGCAGAACACCGGGGAGCTGTTTTTT.

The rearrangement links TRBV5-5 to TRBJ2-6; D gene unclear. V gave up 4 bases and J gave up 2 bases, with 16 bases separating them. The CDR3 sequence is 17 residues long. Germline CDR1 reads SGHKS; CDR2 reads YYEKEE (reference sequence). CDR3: CASSHLFKWAGANVLTF. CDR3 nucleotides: TGTGCCAGCAGCCACCTATTTAAGTGGGCTGGGGCCAACGTCCTGACTTTC.

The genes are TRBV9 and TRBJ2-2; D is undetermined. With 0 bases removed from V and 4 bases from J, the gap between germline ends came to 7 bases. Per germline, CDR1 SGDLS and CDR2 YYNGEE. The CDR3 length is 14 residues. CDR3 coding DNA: TGTGCCAGCAGCGTAGGGGTGGGCACCGGGGAGCTGTTTTTT. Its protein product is CASSVGVGTGELFF.

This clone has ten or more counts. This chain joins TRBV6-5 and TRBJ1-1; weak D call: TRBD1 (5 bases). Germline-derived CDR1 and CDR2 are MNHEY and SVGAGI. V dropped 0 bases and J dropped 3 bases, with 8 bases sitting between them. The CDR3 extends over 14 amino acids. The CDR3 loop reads CASSYSRGYTEAFF. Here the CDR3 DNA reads TGTGCCAGCAGTTACTCGCGGGGGTACACTGAAGCTTTCTTT.

CDR3 loop: CASSTGQGDNEKLFF. DNA of the CDR3: TGTGCCAGTAGCACAGGACAGGGGGATAATGAAAAACTGTTTTTT. The V and J genes are TRBV19 and TRBJ1-4, with 10 nucleotides matching TRBD1. This CDR3 is built from 15 residues. The V segment lost 6 bases and the J segment 4 bases; nucleotides outside the gene matches: 5. Looked up from germline, CDR1 is LNHDA and CDR2 is SQIVND (reference sequence).

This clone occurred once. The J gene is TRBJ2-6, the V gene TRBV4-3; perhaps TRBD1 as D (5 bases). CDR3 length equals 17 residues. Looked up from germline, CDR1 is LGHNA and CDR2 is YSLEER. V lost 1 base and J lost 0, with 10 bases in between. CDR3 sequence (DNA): TGCGCCAGCAGCCAAGCACAGGCAAGCTCTGGGGCCAACGTCCTGACTTTC. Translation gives CASSQAQASSGANVLTF.

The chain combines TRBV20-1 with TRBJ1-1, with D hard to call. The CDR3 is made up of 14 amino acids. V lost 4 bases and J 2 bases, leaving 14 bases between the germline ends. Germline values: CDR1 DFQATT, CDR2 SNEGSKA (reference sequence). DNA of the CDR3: TGCAGTGCTATTGAATTCGGTTCCAACACTGAAGCTTTCTTT. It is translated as CSAIEFGSNTEAFF.

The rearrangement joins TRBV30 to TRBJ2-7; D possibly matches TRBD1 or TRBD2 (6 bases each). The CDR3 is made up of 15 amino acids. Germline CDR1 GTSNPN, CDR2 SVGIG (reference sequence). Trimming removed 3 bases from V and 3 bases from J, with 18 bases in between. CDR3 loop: CAWSRGQGISYEQYF. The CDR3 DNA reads TGTGCCTGGAGCCGGGGGCAGGGTATAAGCTACGAGCAGTACTTC.

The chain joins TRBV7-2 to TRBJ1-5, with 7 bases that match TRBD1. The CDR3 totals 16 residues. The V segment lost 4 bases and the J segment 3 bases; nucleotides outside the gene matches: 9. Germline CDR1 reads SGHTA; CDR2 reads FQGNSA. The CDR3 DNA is TGTGCCAGCAGCTCTCTGCCGGGACAGCTCAATCAGCCCCAGCATTTT. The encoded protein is CASSSLPGQLNQPQHF.

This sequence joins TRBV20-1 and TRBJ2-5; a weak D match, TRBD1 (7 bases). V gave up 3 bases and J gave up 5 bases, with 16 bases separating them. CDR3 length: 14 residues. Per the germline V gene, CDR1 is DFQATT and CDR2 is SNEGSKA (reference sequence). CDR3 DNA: TGCAGTGCTAGTATTAGACAGGGACTCGAGACCCAGTACTTC. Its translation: CSASIRQGLETQYF.

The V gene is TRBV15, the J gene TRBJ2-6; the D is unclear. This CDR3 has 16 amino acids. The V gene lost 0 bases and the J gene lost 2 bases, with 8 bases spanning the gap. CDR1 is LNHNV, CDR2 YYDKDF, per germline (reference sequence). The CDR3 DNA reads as TGTGCCACCAGCAGAGATGGTGCTACTGGGGCCAACGTCCTGACTTTC. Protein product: CATSRDGATGANVLTF.

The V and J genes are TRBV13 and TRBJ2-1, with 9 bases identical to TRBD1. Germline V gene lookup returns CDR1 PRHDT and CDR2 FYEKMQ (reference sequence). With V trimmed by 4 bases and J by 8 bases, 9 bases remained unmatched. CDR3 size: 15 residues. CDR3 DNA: TGTGCCAGCAGCTACCCACAGGGGGCATGGGATGAGCAGTTCTTC. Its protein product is CASSYPQGAWDEQFF.

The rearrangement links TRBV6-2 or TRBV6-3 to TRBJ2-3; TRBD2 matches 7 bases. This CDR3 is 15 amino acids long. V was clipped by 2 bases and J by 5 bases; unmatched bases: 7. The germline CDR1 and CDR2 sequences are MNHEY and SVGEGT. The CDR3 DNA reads TGTGCCAGCAGTTACCTGATGGCTAGCGGAGATACGCAGTATTTT. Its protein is CASSYLMASGDTQYF.

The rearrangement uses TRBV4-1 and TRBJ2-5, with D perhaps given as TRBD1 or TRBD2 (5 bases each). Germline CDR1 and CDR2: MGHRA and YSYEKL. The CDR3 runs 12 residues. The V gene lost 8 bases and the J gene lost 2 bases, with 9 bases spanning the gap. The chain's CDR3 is CASRDPQETQYF. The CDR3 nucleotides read TGCGCCAGCCGGGACCCACAAGAGACCCAGTACTTC.

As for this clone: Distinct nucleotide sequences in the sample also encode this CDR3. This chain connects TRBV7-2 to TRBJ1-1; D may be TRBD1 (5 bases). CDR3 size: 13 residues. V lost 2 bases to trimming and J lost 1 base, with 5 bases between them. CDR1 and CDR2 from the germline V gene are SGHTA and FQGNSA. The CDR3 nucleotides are TGTGCCAGCAGCTTACAGGGGAACACTGAAGCTTTCTTT. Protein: CASSLQGNTEAFF.